The clone carrying this TCR beta chain turned up a few times. No antigen is known for it. CDR1 and CDR2 (germline): SGHDN, FVKESK. Trimming left V 4 bases short and J 2 bases short, with 15 bases between. The CDR3 loop spans 15 amino acids. Patients counted as stable if ophthalmopathy did not develop within 18 months. The sample comes from a study of T cells in Graves' hyperthyroidism and ophthalmopathy. Regarding the study as a whole: Within blood appeared most thyroid clonotypes that had expanded above 0.001.

It was RNA transcripts that yielded the amplified TCR beta CDR3 regions. TCR CDR3 regions were first amplified by RT-PCR with HTBI primers. TCRdb itself ran the multiplex PCR reads through MiXCR, one entry per CDR3 protein. This sample has 700,000 or so distinct CDR3 sequences; about 16% occur once, and the top ten carry roughly 8%. The sequenced sample consisted of blood. The receptor was isolated from a man in his late teens or twenties with Graves' hyperthyroidism. The chain recombines TRBV14 with TRBJ2-7; D is possibly TRBD2 (6 bases). The CDR3 nucleotides read TGTGCCAGCAGCCGACACGGGACTTCTACCTACGAGCAGTACTTC. Translating it yields CASSRHGTSTYEQYF.